What follows describes a single TCR beta chain. These data come from a study of shared T cell receptors in the human thymus. The trim removed 4 bases at V and 0 bases at J, leaving 5 bases unmatched. This CDR3 is built from 17 residues. The V gene's germline CDR1 is MNHNS and CDR2 SASEGT. Assay used: immunoSEQ multiplex PCR; TCRdb lists only in-frame clones, some missing. The data show under 850,000 clones, approximately 90% seen once. The sample was also linked to a second study, of human thymus T cells. From that report: Those donating were healthy Finnish infants in corrective surgery for congenital heart defects. Use of V and J genes seemed skewed within the thymic and blood repertoires. A high degree of thymic repertoire overlap among unrelated individuals was reported in related research.

This receptor was taken from a boy less than two years old with a congenital heart defect. Material for sequencing was thymocytes. The chain carries TRBV6-1 and TRBJ2-6; 8 bases align to TRBD2. CDR3 sequence (DNA): TGTGCCAGCAGTGCTCGGGGGGGGACCTCTGGGGCCAACGTCCTGACTTTC. Translated: CASSARGGTSGANVLTF.